The rows below give T cell receptor beta chains drawn from one sample of a study of cytomegalovirus exposure and HLA in healthy donors. The repertoire was sequenced with immunoSEQ multiplex PCR; TCRdb's copy has only in-frame clones and lacks some. This sample has 100,000 or so clones, with roughly 82% found just once. Material for sequencing was PBMCs. The receptors were sampled from a man aged 25 to 40 in good health and CMV-seropositive. Each CDR3 is given with its conserved first and last residue. A D gene is named only where the DNA matches it firmly. Clone size is given for some rows only: seen once, a few or many times, or a class if the clone is expanded.

cdr3_nt: TGTGCCAGCTCACCCTTGGAGGGGGCGGGCGAGCAGTACTTC; cdr3_aa: CASSPLEGAGEQYF; d_call: NA; clone_size: NA; j_call: TRBJ2-7; v_call: TRBV18
cdr3_nt: TGCAGGGGGGAGCGGGGTCATGAGCAGTTCTTC; cdr3_aa: CRGERGHEQFF; d_call: TRBD2; clone_size: once; j_call: TRBJ2-1; v_call: TRBV20-1
cdr3_nt: TGTGCCAGCAGCTTAGCGAGCAGGAATACGGATGAGCAGTTCTTC; cdr3_aa: CASSLASRNTDEQFF; d_call: NA; clone_size: NA; j_call: TRBJ2-1; v_call: TRBV7-2
cdr3_nt: TGCGCCAGCAGCCAAGAGGAACAGGGCAGGCGGGAGCGTAATGAAAAACTGTTTTTT; cdr3_aa: CASSQEEQGRRERNEKLFF; d_call: NA; clone_size: NA; j_call: TRBJ1-4; v_call: TRBV4-1
cdr3_nt: TGTGCCAGCAGGTCGACAGGGGGTAGCAATCAGCCCCAGCATTTT; cdr3_aa: CASRSTGGSNQPQHF; d_call: TRBD1; clone_size: NA; j_call: TRBJ1-5; v_call: TRBV6-1
cdr3_nt: TGTGCCAGCAGCTGGGGGGGTACCTACGAGCAGTACTTC; cdr3_aa: CASSWGGTYEQYF; d_call: TRBD2; clone_size: once; j_call: TRBJ2-7; v_call: TRBV5-4
cdr3_nt: TGCGCCAGCAGCTTGGCCGGACGTGTCAGGGGAGTCTATGAGCAGTTCTTC; cdr3_aa: CASSLAGRVRGVYEQFF; d_call: NA; clone_size: NA; j_call: TRBJ2-1; v_call: TRBV5-1
cdr3_nt: TGTGCCAGCAGCCCAAAGACAGGGTGGGAAAAACTGTTTTTT; cdr3_aa: CASSPKTGWEKLFF; d_call: TRBD1; clone_size: NA; j_call: TRBJ1-4; v_call: TRBV7-2
cdr3_nt: TGCAGCGTTGATAGCGGAGCACAGAGAGACAATGAGCAGTTCTTC; cdr3_aa: CSVDSGAQRDNEQFF; d_call: NA; clone_size: NA; j_call: TRBJ2-1; v_call: TRBV29-1
cdr3_nt: TGTGCCAGCAGTTACTCTGGCAGGGGGACGAATCAGCCCCAGCATTTT; cdr3_aa: CASSYSGRGTNQPQHF; d_call: TRBD1; clone_size: NA; j_call: TRBJ1-5; v_call: TRBV6-5
cdr3_nt: TGTGCCAGCAGCCAAGCCGGGACAGGGTTTGCCCAAGAGACCCAGCACTTC; cdr3_aa: CASSQAGTGFAQETQHF; d_call: TRBD1; clone_size: NA; j_call: TRBJ2-5; v_call: TRBV14
cdr3_nt: TGTGCCAGCTCGGAGGGACAGGGTACGGATCAGCCCCAGCATTTT; cdr3_aa: CASSEGQGTDQPQHF; d_call: TRBD1; clone_size: NA; j_call: TRBJ1-5; v_call: TRBV18
cdr3_nt: TGTGCCAGCAGCGTCGGGACAGGGCACACAGATACGCAGTATTTT; cdr3_aa: CASSVGTGHTDTQYF; d_call: TRBD1; clone_size: NA; j_call: TRBJ2-3; v_call: TRBV2
cdr3_nt: TGTGCCAGCAGCGGCGACAGGGTGGGGAATTCACCCCTCCACTTT; cdr3_aa: CASSGDRVGNSPLHF; d_call: TRBD1; clone_size: NA; j_call: TRBJ1-6; v_call: TRBV5-6
cdr3_nt: TGTGCCAGCAGTTCCGGGACTAGCGGGAGCTTTAAAGATACGCAGTATTTT; cdr3_aa: CASSSGTSGSFKDTQYF; d_call: TRBD2; clone_size: NA; j_call: TRBJ2-3; v_call: TRBV28
cdr3_nt: TGCGCCAGCAGCATAGGGACAGGGGGCTATTACGAGCAGTACTTC; cdr3_aa: CASSIGTGGYYEQYF; d_call: TRBD1; clone_size: NA; j_call: TRBJ2-7; v_call: TRBV5-1
cdr3_nt: TGTGCCAGCAGCCAACAAGAGACCCAGTACTTC; cdr3_aa: CASSQQETQYF; d_call: NA; clone_size: NA; j_call: TRBJ2-5; v_call: TRBV6-5
cdr3_nt: TGTTCCAGCAGTTTCAGAGGGGGCGAGCAGTTCTTC; cdr3_aa: CSSSFRGGEQFF; d_call: TRBD1; clone_size: NA; j_call: TRBJ2-1; v_call: TRBV7-9
cdr3_nt: TGTGCCAGCAGTTTGCGGGACTACTCCTACGAGCAGTACTTC; cdr3_aa: CASSLRDYSYEQYF; d_call: TRBD2; clone_size: NA; j_call: TRBJ2-7; v_call: TRBV28
cdr3_nt: TGTGCCAGCAGCTTCGGGACAGGGGGCGTCCCCTCCTACGAGCAGTACTTC; cdr3_aa: CASSFGTGGVPSYEQYF; d_call: TRBD1; clone_size: NA; j_call: TRBJ2-7; v_call: TRBV11-1
cdr3_nt: TGTGCCAGCCAGGACAGGCGGAATTCACCCCTCCACTTT; cdr3_aa: CASQDRRNSPLHF; d_call: TRBD1; clone_size: NA; j_call: TRBJ1-6; v_call: TRBV28
cdr3_nt: TGTGCCAGCAGCCGACAGGGATCTTTTGACAATGGCTACACCTTC; cdr3_aa: CASSRQGSFDNGYTF; d_call: TRBD1; clone_size: medium-sized; j_call: TRBJ1-2; v_call: TRBV5-4
cdr3_nt: TGCGCCAGCAGCCAAGTGGGACCTGACAGGGGGATGACTGAAGCTTTCTTT; cdr3_aa: CASSQVGPDRGMTEAFF; d_call: TRBD1; clone_size: few; j_call: TRBJ1-1; v_call: TRBV4-1
cdr3_nt: TGTGCCAGCAGACAGGGGGCTCGACAGCCCCAGCATTTT; cdr3_aa: CASRQGARQPQHF; d_call: TRBD1; clone_size: NA; j_call: TRBJ1-5; v_call: TRBV6-5
cdr3_nt: TGTGCCAGCAGCGTCCAGCGGGAGGTTCGCACAGATACGCAGTATTTT; cdr3_aa: CASSVQREVRTDTQYF; d_call: TRBD2; clone_size: NA; j_call: TRBJ2-3; v_call: TRBV5-4
cdr3_nt: TGTGCCAGCAGCTCTGATGACAGATCGGGCACCGGGGAGCTGTTTTTT; cdr3_aa: CASSSDDRSGTGELFF; d_call: NA; clone_size: NA; j_call: TRBJ2-2; v_call: TRBV7-2
cdr3_nt: TGTGCCACCAGCATAGGACGGACTAGCGGGGCCGATGAGCAGTTCTTC; cdr3_aa: CATSIGRTSGADEQFF; d_call: TRBD2; clone_size: NA; j_call: TRBJ2-1; v_call: TRBV15
cdr3_nt: TGTGCCAGCAGTGCGGACGGGGACACAGATACGCAGTATTTT; cdr3_aa: CASSADGDTDTQYF; d_call: NA; clone_size: many; j_call: TRBJ2-3; v_call: TRBV6-4